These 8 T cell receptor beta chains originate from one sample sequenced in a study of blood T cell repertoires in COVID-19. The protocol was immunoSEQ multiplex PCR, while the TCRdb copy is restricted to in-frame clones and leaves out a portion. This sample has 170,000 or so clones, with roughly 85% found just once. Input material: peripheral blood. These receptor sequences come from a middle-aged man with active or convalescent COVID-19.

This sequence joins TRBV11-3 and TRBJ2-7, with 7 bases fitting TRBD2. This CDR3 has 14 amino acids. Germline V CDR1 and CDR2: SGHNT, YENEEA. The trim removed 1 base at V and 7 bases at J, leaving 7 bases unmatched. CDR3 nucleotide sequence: TGTGCCAGCAGCTTAGGGGGAGGGCCGGAAGAGCAGTACTTC. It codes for CASSLGGGPEEQYF. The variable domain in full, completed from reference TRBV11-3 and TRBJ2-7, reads EAGVVQSPRYKIIEKKQPVAFWCNPISGHNTLYWYLQNLGQGPELLIRYENEEAVDDSQLPKDRFSAERLKGVDSTLKIQPAELGDSAVYLCASSLGGGPEEQYFGPGTRLTVT.

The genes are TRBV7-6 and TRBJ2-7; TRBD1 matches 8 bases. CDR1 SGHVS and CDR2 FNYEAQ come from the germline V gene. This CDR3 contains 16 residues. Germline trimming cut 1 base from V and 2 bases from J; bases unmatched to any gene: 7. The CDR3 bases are TGTGCCAGCAGCTTAGGAGGGGGACAGGCCGCCTACGAGCAGTACTTC. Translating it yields CASSLGGGQAAYEQYF.

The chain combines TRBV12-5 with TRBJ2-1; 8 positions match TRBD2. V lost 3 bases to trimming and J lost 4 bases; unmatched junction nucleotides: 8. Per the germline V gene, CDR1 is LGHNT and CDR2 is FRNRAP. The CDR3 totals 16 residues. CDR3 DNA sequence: TGTGCTAGTGGTTTATCCGGGACTAGAGGGTACAATGAGCAGTTCTTC. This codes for CASGLSGTRGYNEQFF.

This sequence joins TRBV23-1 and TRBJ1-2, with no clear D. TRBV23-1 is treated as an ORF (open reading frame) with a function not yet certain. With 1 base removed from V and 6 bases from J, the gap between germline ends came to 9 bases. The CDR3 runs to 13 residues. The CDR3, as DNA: TGCGCCAGCAGTCAATTCCCTGCAGATGGCTACACCTTC. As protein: CASSQFPADGYTF.

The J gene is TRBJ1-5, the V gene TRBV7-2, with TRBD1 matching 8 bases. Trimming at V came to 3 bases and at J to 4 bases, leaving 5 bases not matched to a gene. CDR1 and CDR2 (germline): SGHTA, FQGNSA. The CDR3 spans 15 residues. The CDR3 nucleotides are TGTGCCAGCAGCTTCGGACAGGGATGGAATCAGCCCCAGCATTTT. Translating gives CASSFGQGWNQPQHF.

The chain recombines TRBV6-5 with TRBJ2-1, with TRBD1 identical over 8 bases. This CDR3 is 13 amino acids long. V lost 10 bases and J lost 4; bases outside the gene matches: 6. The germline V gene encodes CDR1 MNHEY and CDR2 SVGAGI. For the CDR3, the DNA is TGTGCCACGATGCAGGGGGCTTACAATGAGCAGTTCTTC. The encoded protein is CATMQGAYNEQFF.

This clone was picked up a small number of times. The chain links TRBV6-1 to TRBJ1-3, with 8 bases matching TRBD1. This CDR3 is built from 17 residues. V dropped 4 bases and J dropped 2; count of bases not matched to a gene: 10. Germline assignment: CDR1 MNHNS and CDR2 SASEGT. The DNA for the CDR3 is TGTGCCAGCAGTGGTGAAACATGGACAGGGACTGGAAACACCATATATTTT. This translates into CASSGETWTGTGNTIYF.

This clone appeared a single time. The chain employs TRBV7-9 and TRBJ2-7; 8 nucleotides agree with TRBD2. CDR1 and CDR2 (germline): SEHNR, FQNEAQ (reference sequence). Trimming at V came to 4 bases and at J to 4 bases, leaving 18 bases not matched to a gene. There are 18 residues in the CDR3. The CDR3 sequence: CASSSLGGTSGYLYEQYF. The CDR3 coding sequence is TGTGCCAGCAGCTCCTTAGGGGGGACTAGTGGTTACCTATACGAGCAGTACTTC.